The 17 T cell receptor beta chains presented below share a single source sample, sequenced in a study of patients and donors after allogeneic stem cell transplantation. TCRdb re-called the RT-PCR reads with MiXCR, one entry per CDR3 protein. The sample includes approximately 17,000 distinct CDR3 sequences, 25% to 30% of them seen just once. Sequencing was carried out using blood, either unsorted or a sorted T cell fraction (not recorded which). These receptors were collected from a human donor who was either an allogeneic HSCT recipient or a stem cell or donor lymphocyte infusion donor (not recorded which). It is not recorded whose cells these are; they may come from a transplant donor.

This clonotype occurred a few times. CDR3 DNA: TGTGCCAGCAGTAAGATGGGGGGCCTCTATGGCTACACCTTC. Its translation is CASSKMGGLYGYTF. The V and J genes are TRBV7-9 and TRBJ1-2; TRBD1 might be the D (6 bases). V was trimmed by 6 bases and J by 4 bases, leaving 15 bases between them. Looked up from germline, CDR1 is SEHNR and CDR2 is FQNEAQ (reference sequence). The CDR3 is made up of 14 amino acids.

CDR3 region: CASSSGQGLTSPLHF. As DNA, the CDR3 is TGTGCCAGCAGCTCGGGACAGGGCTTAACTTCACCCCTCCACTTT. This chain uses TRBV7-3 with TRBJ1-6; TRBD1 matches 9 bases. Germline loops: CDR1 SGHTA, CDR2 FQGTGA. This CDR3 comprises 15 residues. V lost 4 bases to trimming and J lost 9 bases; unmatched junction nucleotides: 7.

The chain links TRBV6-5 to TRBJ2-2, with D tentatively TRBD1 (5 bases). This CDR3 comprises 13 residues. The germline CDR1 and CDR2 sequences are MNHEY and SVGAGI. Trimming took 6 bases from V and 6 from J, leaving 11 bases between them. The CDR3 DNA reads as TGTGCCAGCAGGCAGGGTTCCCCCGGGGAGCTGTTTTTT. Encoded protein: CASRQGSPGELFF.

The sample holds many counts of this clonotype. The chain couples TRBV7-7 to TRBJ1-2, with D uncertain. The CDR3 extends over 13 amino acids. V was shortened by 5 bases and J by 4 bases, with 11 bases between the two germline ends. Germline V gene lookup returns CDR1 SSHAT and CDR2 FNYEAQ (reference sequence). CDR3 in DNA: TGTGCCAGCAGCCGTGGGAGGTCCTATGGCTACACCTTC. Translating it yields CASSRGRSYGYTF.

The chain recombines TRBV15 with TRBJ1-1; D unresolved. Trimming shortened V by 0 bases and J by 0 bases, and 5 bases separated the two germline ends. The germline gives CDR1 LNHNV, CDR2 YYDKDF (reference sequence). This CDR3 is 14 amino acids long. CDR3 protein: CATSRDLLNTEAFF. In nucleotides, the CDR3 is TGTGCCACCAGCAGAGATTTGCTGAACACTGAAGCTTTCTTT.

CDR3 nucleotide sequence: TGCGCCAGCAGCTTGGGACAGCGTAACCATAATGGCTACACCTTC. It is translated as CASSLGQRNHNGYTF. The genes are TRBV5-1 and TRBJ1-2; TRBD1 is a possible D gene (5 bases). The CDR3 contains 15 residues. CDR1 and CDR2 from the germline V gene are SGHRS and YFSETQ. Trimming removed 0 bases from V and 6 bases from J, with 15 bases in between.

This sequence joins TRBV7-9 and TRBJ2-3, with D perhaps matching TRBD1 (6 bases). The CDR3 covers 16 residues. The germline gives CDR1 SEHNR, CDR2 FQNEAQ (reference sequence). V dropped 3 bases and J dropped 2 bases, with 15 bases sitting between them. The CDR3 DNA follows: TGTGCCAGCAGCTTTTTAGGGGGTTATAACACAGATACGCAGTATTTT. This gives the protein CASSFLGGYNTDTQYF.

The CDR3 sequence: CASSLAYDRSYGYTF. CDR3 sequence (DNA): TGTGCCAGCAGCTTGGCTTATGACAGATCCTATGGCTACACCTTC. The chain combines TRBV5-4 with TRBJ1-2; D is possibly TRBD1 (5 bases). CDR1 and CDR2 from the germline V gene are SGHNT and YYREEE (reference sequence). The CDR3 has 15 amino acids. V gave up 0 bases and J gave up 4 bases, with 13 bases separating them. Filled out from reference TRBV5-4 and TRBJ1-2, the complete variable domain reads ETGVTQSPTHLIKTRGQQVTLRCSSQSGHNTVSWYQQALGQGPQFIFQYYREEENGRGNFPPRFSGLQFPNYSSELNVNALELDDSALYLCASSLAYDRSYGYTFGSGTRLTVV.

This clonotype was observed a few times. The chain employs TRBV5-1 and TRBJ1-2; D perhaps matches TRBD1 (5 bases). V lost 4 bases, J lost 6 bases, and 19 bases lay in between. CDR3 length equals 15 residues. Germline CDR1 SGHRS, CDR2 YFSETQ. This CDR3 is CASSGGRRILDGYTF. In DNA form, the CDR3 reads TGCGCCAGCAGCGGGGGACGACGCATTCTCGATGGCTACACCTTC.

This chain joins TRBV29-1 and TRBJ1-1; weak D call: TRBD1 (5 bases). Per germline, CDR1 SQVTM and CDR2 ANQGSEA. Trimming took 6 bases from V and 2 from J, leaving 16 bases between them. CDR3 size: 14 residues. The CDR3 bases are TGCAGCGTCGCACGGGTAGGGGATAACACTGAAGCTTTCTTT. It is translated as CSVARVGDNTEAFF.

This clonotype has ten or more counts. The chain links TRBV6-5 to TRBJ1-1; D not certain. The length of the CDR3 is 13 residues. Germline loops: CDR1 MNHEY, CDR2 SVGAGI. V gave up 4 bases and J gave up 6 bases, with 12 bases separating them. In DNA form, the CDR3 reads TGTGCCAGCAGTTCAGCCCCTCGCGCTGAAGCTTTCTTT. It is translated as CASSSAPRAEAFF.

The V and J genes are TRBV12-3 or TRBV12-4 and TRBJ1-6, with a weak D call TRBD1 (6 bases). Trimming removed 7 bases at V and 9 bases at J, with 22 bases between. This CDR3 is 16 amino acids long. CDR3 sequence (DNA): TGTGCCAGCACCCGGGGCTATACAGGGAAAATTTCACCCCTCCACTTT. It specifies CASTRGYTGKISPLHF.

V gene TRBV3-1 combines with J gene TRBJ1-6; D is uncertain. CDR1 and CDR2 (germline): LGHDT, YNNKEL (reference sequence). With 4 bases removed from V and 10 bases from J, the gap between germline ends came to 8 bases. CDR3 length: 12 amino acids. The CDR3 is CASSPFGSPLHF. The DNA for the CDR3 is TGTGCCAGCAGCCCCTTTGGGTCACCCCTCCACTTT.

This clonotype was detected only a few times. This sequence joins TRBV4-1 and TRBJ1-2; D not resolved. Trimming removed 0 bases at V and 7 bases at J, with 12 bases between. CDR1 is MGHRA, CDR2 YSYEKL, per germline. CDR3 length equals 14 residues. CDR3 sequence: CASSQDHTKGGYTF. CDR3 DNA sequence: TGCGCCAGCAGCCAAGACCACACAAAGGGTGGCTACACCTTC.

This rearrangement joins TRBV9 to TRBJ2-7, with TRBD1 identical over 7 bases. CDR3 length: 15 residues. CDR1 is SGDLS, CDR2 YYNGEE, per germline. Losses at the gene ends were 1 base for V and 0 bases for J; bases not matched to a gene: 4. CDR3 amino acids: CASSVQGGPSYEQYF. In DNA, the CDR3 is TGTGCCAGCAGCGTACAAGGGGGCCCCTCCTACGAGCAGTACTTC.

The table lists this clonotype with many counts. The CDR3 region is CASSYTGTEAFF. The CDR3 DNA is TGTGCCAGCAGTTACACCGGGACAGAAGCTTTCTTT. The V call is TRBV6-5, the J call TRBJ1-1, with D maybe TRBD1 (6 bases). Trimming took off 2 bases at V and 8 bases at J, with 9 bases between the two ends. The CDR3 consists of 12 residues. Germline CDR1 is MNHEY and CDR2 is SVGAGI.

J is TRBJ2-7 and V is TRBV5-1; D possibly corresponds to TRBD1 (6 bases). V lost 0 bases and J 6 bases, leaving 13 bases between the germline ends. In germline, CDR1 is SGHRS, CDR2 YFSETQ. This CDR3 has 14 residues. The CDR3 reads CASSLDAGAGEQYF. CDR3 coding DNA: TGCGCCAGCAGCTTGGATGCAGGGGCGGGCGAGCAGTACTTC.